In its sample, the clone carrying this T cell receptor (beta chain) was seen once. The method was immunoSEQ multiplex PCR; TCRdb's version includes in-frame clones alone and lacks a portion of them. The sample holds some 320,000 clones; 87% are singletons and the top ten take 6.5% to 9.5%. These data originate in a study of blood T cell repertoires in COVID-19. V gave up 2 bases and J gave up 2 bases, with 13 bases separating them. Per germline, CDR1 LNHDA and CDR2 SQIVND (reference sequence). CDR3 length equals 16 residues. The sample was peripheral blood. The chain joins TRBV19 to TRBJ1-5; no reliable D call. This receptor was taken from a woman aged 50 to 60 who had recovered from COVID-19. The CDR3 nucleotides read TGTGCCAGTAGTATATCTGTCGGGTCAGGCAATCAGCCCCAGCATTTT. Protein sequence: CASSISVGSGNQPQHF.